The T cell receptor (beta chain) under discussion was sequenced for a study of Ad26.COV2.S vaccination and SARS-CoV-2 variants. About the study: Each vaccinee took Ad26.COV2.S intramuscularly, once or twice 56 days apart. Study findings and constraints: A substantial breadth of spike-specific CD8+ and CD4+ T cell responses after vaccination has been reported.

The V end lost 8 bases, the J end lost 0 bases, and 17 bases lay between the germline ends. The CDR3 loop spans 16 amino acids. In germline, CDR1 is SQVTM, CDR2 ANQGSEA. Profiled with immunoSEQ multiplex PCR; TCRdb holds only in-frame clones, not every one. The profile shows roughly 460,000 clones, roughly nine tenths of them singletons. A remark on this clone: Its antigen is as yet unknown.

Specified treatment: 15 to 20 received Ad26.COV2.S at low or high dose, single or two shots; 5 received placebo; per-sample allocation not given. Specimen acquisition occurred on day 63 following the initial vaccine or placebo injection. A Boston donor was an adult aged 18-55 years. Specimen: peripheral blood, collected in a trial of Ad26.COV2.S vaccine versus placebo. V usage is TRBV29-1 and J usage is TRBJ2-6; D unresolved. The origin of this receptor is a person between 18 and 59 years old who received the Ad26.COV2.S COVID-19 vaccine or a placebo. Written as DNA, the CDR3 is TGCAGCTGTGGGATGGATTCTAGCTCTGGGGCCAACGTCCTGACTTTC. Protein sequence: CSCGMDSSSGANVLTF.